This TCR beta chain was identified in a study of blood T cell repertoires in COVID-19 (dated by TCRdb to 2020 to 2022). Regarding the complete study: The collaborator samples originated in the United States, Italy and Spain and spanned the acute and convalescent phases of COVID-19. The material from the prospective study consisted of cDNA or gDNA derived from T cells, B-cell-depleted T cells, or PBMCs. Deeply sampled blood TCRbeta repertoires from subjects exposed to, actively infected with, or recovered from COVID-19 were included in the dataset. The repertoires were released in a freely available public database meant as a resource for research on the immune response to SARS-CoV-2. The samples were drawn from the first 160 participants of the ongoing ImmuneRACE study and from under 1,500 subjects provided by 6 global collaborators. Sample metadata almost always included a de-identified subject ID, COVID-19 status, age in years and sex. Where available, HLA class I and class II types were taken from metadata supplied by the sample provider and were not determined by assay-based typing. General study outcomes and caveats: How much clinical and demographic metadata was included differed by source and by participant, and the metadata was provided uncurated.

Each collaborating institution followed its own protocols to collect whole blood in K2EDTA tubes. Collaborator samples were shipped for TCRbeta analysis as frozen whole blood, isolated PBMCs, or DNA extracted from either sample type. Relative to germline, V is 4 bases shorter and J is 7 bases shorter, with 11 bases between their ends. Via the germline V gene, CDR1 is SGHDT and CDR2 YYEEEE. The CDR3 contains 12 residues, cysteine and phenylalanine counted. Only CDR3 DNA is held: 36 bases, read in frame from base 1. As to this clone: Its target antigen remains unknown. Nothing much larger sits one base from this clone, and base qualities are not available.

TCRbeta CDR3 regions were amplified from genomic DNA using the immunoSEQ Assay, a bias-controlled multiplex PCR. Under the source paper's analysis protocol: The number of nucleated cells in each sample was estimated from the amplification of reference gene primers within the assay. To quantify the absolute abundance of each unique TCRbeta CDR3 rearrangement, sequence reads were collapsed and filtered. For each sample, productive Simpson clonality was calculated by taking the square root of Simpson's diversity index across productive rearrangements. The clones in this table, taken by TCRdb from immuneACCESS, are in-frame only. Not every clone is retained; where verified, under half of the shortfall comes from an unresolved V gene, and the cause of the rest is unknown. The DNA gave D and trimming, while V, J and clone size come from that table. For this sample the table gives about 110,000 clones, of which around 90% were detected only once. Jointly, the top ten make up under 2.5% of the sample.

The TCR sequence derives from a human donor in a cohort sampled during active COVID-19. This sequence uses TRBV5-6 and TRBJ1-2; TRBD1 is a weak D gene call, 6 bases matching. The sample consisted of peripheral blood. The nucleotide sequence reads TGTGCCAGCAGCCCGGGGGGGCCTGGCTACACCTTC. Its translation reads: CASSPGGPGYTF.